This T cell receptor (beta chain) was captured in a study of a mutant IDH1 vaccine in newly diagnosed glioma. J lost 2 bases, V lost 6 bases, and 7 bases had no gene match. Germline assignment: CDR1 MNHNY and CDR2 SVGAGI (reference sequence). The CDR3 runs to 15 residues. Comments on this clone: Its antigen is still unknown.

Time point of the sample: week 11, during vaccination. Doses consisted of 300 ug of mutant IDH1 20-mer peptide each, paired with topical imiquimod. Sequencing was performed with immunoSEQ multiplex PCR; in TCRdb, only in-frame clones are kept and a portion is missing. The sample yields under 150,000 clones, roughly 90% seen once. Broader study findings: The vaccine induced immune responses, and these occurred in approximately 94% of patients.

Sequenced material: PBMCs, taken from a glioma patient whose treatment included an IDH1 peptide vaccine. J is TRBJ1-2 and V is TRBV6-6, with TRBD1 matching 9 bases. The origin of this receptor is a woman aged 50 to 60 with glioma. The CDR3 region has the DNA TGTGCCAGCAGAGATACAGGGGGCGCAAACTATGGCTACACCTTC. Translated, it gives CASRDTGGANYGYTF.